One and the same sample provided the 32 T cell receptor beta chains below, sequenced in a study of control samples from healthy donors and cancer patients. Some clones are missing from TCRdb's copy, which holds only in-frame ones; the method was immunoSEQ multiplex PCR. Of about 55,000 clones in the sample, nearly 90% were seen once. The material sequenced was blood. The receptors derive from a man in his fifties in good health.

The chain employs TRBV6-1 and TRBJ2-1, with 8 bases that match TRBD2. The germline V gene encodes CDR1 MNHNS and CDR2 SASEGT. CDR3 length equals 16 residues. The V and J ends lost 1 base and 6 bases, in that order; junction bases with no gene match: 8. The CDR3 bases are TGTGCCAGCAGTGAAGGGCTAGCGGGTGGATTCAATGAGCAGTTCTTC. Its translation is CASSEGLAGGFNEQFF.

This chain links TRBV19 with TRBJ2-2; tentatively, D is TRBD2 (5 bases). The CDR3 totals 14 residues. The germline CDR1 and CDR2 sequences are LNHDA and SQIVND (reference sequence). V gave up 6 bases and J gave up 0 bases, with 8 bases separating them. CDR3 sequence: CASSAGTNTGELFF. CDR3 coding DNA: TGTGCCAGTAGCGCCGGGACGAACACCGGGGAGCTGTTTTTT.

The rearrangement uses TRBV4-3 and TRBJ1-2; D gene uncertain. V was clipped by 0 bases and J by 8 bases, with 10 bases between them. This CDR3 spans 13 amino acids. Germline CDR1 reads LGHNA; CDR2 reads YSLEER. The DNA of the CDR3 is TGCGCCAGCAGCCAAGATAAAGGGTCGGGCTACACCTTC. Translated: CASSQDKGSGYTF.

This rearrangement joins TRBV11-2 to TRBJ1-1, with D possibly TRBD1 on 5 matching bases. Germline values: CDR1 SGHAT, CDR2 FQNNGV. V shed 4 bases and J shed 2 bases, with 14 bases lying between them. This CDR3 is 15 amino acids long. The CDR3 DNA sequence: TGTGCCAGCAGCTCCCCCAAGGACACCAACACTGAAGCTTTCTTT. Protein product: CASSSPKDTNTEAFF.

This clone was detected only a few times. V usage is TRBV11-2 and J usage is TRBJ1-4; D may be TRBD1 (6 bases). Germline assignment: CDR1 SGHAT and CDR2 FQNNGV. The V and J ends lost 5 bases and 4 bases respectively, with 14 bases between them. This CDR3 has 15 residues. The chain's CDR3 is CASSERGAVNEKLFF. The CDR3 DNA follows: TGTGCCAGCAGCGAGAGGGGGGCGGTTAATGAAAAACTGTTTTTT.

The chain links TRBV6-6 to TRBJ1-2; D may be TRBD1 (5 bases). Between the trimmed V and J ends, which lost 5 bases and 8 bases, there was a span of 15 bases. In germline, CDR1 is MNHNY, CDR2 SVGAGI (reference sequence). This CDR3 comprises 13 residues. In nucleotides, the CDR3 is TGTGCCAGCAGTGATAACAGGTTTGGCGGCTACACCTTC. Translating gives CASSDNRFGGYTF.

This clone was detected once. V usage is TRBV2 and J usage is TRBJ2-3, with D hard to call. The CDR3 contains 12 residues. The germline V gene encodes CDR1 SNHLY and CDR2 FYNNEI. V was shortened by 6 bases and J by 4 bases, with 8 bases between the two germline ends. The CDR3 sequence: CASRITSDTQYF. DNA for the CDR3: TGTGCCAGCAGGATTACATCAGATACGCAGTATTTT. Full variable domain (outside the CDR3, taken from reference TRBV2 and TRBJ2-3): EPEVTQTPSHQVTQMGQEVILRCVPISNHLYFYWYRQILGQKVEFLVSFYNNEISEKSEIFDDQFSVERPDGSNFTLKIRSTKLEDSAMYFCASRITSDTQYFGPGTRLTVL.

CDR3: CASSLRGQAGNTIYF. The CDR3 DNA reads as TGTGCCAGCAGCTTGAGGGGACAGGCAGGAAACACCATATATTTT. The chain employs TRBV7-3 and TRBJ1-3; 8 positions match TRBD1. CDR1 is SGHTA and CDR2 is FQGTGA in the germline V gene. V was clipped by 3 bases and J by 4 bases; unmatched bases: 5. This CDR3 is built from 15 residues.

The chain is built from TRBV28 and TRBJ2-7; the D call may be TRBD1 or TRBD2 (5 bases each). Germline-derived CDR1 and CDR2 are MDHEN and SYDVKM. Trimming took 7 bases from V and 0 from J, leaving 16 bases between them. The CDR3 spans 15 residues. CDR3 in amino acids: CASTTGGGNSYEQYF. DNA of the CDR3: TGTGCCAGCACCACTGGTGGGGGAAACTCCTACGAGCAGTACTTC.

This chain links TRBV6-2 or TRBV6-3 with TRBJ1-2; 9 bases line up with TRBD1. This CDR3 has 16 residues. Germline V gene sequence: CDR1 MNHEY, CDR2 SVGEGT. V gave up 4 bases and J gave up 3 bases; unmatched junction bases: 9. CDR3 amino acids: CASSFGGQGGDYGYTF. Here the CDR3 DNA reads TGTGCCAGCAGTTTCGGGGGACAGGGTGGCGACTATGGCTACACCTTC.

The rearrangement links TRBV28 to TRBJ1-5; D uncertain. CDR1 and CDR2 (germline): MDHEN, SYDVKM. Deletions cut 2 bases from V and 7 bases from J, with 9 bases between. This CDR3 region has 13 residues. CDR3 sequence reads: CASSLPKEQPQHF. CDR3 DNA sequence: TGTGCCAGCAGTTTACCTAAGGAACAGCCCCAGCATTTT.

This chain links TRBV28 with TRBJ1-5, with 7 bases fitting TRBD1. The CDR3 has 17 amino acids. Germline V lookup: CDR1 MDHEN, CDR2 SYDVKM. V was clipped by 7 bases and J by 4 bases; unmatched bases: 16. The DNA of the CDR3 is TGTGCCAGCATCCGGCCGGGACAGAGGGATGGGAATCAGCCCCAGCATTTT. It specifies CASIRPGQRDGNQPQHF.

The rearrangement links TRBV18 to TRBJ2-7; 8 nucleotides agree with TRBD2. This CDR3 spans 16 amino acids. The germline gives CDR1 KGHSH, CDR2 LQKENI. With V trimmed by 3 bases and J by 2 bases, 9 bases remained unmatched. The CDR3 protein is CASSPPGGHDAYEQYF. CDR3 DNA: TGTGCCAGCTCACCCCCGGGGGGGCACGATGCCTACGAGCAGTACTTC.

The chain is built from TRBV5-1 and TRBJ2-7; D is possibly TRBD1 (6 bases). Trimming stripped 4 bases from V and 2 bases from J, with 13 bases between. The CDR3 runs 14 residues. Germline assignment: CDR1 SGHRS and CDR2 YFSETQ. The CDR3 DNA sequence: TGCGCCAGCAGCAGCTTGACAGGAACCTACGAGCAGTACTTC. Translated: CASSSLTGTYEQYF.

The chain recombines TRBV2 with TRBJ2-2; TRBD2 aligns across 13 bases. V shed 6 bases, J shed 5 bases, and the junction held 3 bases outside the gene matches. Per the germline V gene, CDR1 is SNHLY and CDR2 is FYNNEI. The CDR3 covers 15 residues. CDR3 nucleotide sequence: TGTGCCAGCAGCCAGGGACTAGCGGGAACCGGGGAGCTGTTTTTT. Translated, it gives CASSQGLAGTGELFF. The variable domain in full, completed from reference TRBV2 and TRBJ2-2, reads EPEVTQTPSHQVTQMGQEVILRCVPISNHLYFYWYRQILGQKVEFLVSFYNNEISEKSEIFDDQFSVERPDGSNFTLKIRSTKLEDSAMYFCASSQGLAGTGELFFGEGSRLTVL.

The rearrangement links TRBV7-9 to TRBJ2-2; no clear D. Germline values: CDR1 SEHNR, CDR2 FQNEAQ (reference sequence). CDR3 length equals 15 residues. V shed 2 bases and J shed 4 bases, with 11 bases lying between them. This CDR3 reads CASSLLRASTGELFF. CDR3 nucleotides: TGTGCCAGCAGCTTACTTAGGGCGTCCACCGGGGAGCTGTTTTTT.

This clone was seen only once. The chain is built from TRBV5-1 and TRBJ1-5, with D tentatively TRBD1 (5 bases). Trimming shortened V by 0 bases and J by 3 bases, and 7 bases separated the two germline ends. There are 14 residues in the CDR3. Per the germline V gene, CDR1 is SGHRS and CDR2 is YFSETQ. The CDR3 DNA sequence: TGCGCCAGCAGCTTGGGGGGCACCAATCAGCCCCAGCATTTT. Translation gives CASSLGGTNQPQHF.

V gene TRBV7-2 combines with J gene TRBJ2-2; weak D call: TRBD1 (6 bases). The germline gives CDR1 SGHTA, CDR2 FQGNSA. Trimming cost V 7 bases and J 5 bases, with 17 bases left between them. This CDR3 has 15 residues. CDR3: CASKFEDSRTGELFF. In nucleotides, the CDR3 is TGTGCCAGCAAGTTTGAGGACAGTCGGACCGGGGAGCTGTTTTTT.

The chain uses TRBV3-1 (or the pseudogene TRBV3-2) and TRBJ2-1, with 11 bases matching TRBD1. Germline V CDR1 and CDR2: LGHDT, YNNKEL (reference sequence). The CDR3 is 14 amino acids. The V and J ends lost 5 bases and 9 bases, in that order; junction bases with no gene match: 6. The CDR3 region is CASSSDRGHSEQFF. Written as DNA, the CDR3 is TGTGCCAGCAGCTCGGACAGGGGGCACAGTGAGCAGTTCTTC.

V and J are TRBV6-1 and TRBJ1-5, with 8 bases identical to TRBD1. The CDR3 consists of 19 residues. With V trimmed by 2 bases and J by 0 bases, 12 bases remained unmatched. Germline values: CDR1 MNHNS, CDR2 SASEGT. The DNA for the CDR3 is TGTGCCAGCAGTGAACGCGCAGGGGGCCCGATGTATAGCAATCAGCCCCAGCATTTT. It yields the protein CASSERAGGPMYSNQPQHF.

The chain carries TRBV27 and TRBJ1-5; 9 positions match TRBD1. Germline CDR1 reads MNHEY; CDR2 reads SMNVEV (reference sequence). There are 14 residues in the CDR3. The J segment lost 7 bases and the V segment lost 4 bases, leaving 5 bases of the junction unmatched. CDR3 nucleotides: TGTGCCAGCAGTTGGGGACAGGGTAGCCAGCCCCAGCATTTT. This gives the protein CASSWGQGSQPQHF.

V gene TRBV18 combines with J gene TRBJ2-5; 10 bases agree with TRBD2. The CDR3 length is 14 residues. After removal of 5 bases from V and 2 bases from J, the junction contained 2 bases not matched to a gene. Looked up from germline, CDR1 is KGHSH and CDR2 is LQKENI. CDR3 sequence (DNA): TGTGCCAGCTCAACTAGCGGGATACAAGAGACCCAGTACTTC. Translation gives CASSTSGIQETQYF.

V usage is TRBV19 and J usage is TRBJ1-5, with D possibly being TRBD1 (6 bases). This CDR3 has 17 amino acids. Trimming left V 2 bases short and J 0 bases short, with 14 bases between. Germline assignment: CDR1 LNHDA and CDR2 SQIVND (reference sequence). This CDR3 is CASSIRSGAYSNQPQHF. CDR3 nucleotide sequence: TGTGCCAGTAGTATACGTTCGGGGGCCTATAGCAATCAGCCCCAGCATTTT.

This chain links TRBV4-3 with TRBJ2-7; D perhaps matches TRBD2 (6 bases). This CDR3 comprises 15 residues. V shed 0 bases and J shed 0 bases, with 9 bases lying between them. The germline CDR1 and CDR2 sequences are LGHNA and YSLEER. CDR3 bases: TGCGCCAGCAGCCAAGATGGGCGGGACTCCTACGAGCAGTACTTC. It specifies CASSQDGRDSYEQYF.

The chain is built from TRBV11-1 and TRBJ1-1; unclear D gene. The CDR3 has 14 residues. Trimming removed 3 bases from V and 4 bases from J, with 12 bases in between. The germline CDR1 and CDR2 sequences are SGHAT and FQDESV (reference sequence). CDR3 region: CASSFTADSTEAFF. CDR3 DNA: TGTGCCAGCAGCTTTACGGCCGATAGCACTGAAGCTTTCTTT. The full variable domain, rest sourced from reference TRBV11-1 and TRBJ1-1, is EAEVAQSPRYKITEKSQAVAFWCDPISGHATLYWYRQILGQGPELLVQFQDESVVDDSQLPKDRFSAERLKGVDSTLKIQPAELGDSAMYLCASSFTADSTEAFFGQGTRLTVV.

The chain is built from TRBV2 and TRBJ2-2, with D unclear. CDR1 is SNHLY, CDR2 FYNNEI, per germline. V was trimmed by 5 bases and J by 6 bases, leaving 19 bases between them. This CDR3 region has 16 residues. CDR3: CASSLGGTLTSGELFF. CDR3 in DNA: TGTGCCAGCAGTCTGGGCGGAACCCTTACCTCCGGGGAGCTGTTTTTT. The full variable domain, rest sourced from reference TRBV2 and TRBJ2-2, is EPEVTQTPSHQVTQMGQEVILRCVPISNHLYFYWYRQILGQKVEFLVSFYNNEISEKSEIFDDQFSVERPDGSNFTLKIRSTKLEDSAMYFCASSLGGTLTSGELFFGEGSRLTVL.

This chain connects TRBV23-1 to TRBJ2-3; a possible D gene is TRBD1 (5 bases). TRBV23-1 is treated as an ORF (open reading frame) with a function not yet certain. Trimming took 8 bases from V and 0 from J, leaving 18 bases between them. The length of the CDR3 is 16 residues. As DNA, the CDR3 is TGCGCCAGCGACTGTCCAGGGTCCCCTAGCACAGATACGCAGTATTTT. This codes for CASDCPGSPSTDTQYF.

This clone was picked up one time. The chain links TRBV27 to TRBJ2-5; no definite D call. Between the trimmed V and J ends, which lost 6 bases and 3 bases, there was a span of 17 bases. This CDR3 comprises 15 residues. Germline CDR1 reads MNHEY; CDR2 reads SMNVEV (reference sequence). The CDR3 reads CASSGPGPLEETQYF. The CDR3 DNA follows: TGTGCCAGCAGCGGCCCTGGGCCCTTAGAAGAGACCCAGTACTTC.

The CDR3 spells CASSLGLLDNEQFF. The DNA of the CDR3 is TGTGCCAGCAGCTTGGGACTCTTGGACAATGAGCAGTTCTTC. V usage is TRBV11-2 and J usage is TRBJ2-1, with a possible D match to TRBD2 (6 bases). The CDR3 contains 14 residues. From germline, CDR1 is SGHAT and CDR2 FQNNGV. The V and J ends lost 3 bases and 5 bases respectively, with 11 bases between them.

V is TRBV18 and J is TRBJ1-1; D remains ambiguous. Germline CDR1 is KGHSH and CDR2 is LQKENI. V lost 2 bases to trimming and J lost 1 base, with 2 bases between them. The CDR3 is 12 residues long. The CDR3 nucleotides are TGTGCCAGCTCACCAGGGAACACTGAAGCTTTCTTT. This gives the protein CASSPGNTEAFF.

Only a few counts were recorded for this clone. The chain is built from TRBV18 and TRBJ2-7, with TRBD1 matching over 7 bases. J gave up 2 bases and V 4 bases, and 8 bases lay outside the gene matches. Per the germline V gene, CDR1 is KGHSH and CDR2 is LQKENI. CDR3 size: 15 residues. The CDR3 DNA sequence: TGTGCCAGCTCACTTGGGACAGTTTATACCTACGAGCAGTACTTC. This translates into CASSLGTVYTYEQYF.

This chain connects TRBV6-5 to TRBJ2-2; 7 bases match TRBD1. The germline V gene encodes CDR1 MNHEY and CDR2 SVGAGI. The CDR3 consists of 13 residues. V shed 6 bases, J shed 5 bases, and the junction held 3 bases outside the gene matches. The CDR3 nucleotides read TGTGCCAGCAGGACAGGGAATACCGGGGAGCTGTTTTTT. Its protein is CASRTGNTGELFF.